One and the same sample provided the 23 T cell receptor beta chains below, sequenced in a study of T cell repertoires in cytomegalovirus infection. No antigen has been identified for these receptors. TCRdb analysed the reads with MiXCR anew, one entry per CDR3 protein. The repertoire has 830,000 or so distinct CDR3 sequences, roughly 33% of them found once; the top ten carry around 12%. The sample consisted of cultured CD8+ T cells from PBMCs, taken from culture after CMV antigen stimulation. The receptors were sampled from a human donor in good health (CMV status not recorded). Some clones in this sample may be carry-over from other donors' samples.

The rearrangement links TRBV6-5 to TRBJ2-5; 11 bases line up with TRBD2. Germline V CDR1 and CDR2: MNHEY, SVGAGI. The length of the CDR3 is 16 residues. V was clipped by 6 bases and J by 5 bases; unmatched bases: 11. This CDR3 reads CASSPISGGAVETQYF. CDR3 nucleotide sequence: TGTGCCAGCAGCCCCATTAGCGGGGGGGCGGTTGAGACCCAGTACTTC.

This chain uses TRBV5-1 with TRBJ2-5; 8 bases are a match to TRBD2. V was clipped by 0 bases and J by 5 bases; unmatched bases: 6. From germline, CDR1 is SGHRS and CDR2 YFSETQ. The CDR3 is made up of 15 amino acids. CDR3 sequence reads: CASSLDPAGDETQYF. The CDR3 DNA reads TGCGCCAGCAGCTTGGACCCAGCGGGGGACGAGACCCAGTACTTC.

This chain uses TRBV4-2 with TRBJ2-7, with 9 nucleotides matching TRBD1. This CDR3 has 16 residues. The V gene's germline CDR1 is LGHNA and CDR2 YNFKEQ. The V gene end was trimmed by 3 bases and the J gene end by 2 bases; junction bases not matched to a gene: 8. CDR3 region: CASSQLTGGSAYEQYF. The CDR3 DNA sequence: TGTGCCAGCAGCCAGTTGACAGGGGGTTCTGCCTACGAGCAGTACTTC.

Regarding this clonotype: One base away lies a much larger clone, so this may be a sequencing read error. The V gene is TRBV18, the J gene TRBJ1-2; 8 bases are shared with TRBD1. Germline assignment: CDR1 KGHSH and CDR2 LQKENI. The CDR3 has 12 amino acids. CDR3 nucleotide sequence: TGTGTCAGCTCACGGGACAGGACAGGCTACACCTTC. It yields the protein CVSSRDRTGYTF.

This clonotype was observed at least ten times. The V and J genes are TRBV7-2 and TRBJ2-1; D may match TRBD1 or TRBD2 (6 bases each). The CDR3 totals 15 residues. CDR1 is SGHTA and CDR2 is FQGNSA in the germline V gene. V dropped 8 bases and J dropped 5 bases, with 19 bases sitting between them. CDR3 DNA sequence: TGTGCCAGCCTCCCCGAGGGGGGCGAGGACAATGAGCAGTTCTTC. As protein: CASLPEGGEDNEQFF. The full variable domain, its missing parts supplied by reference TRBV7-2 and TRBJ2-1, is GAGVSQSPSNKVTEKGKDVELRCDPISGHTALYWYRQSLGQGLEFLIYFQGNSAPDKSGLPSDRFSAERTGGSVSTLTIQRTQQEDSAVYLCASLPEGGEDNEQFFGPGTRLTVL.

This clonotype has ten or more counts. The rearrangement links TRBV6-6 to TRBJ2-5; D may be TRBD1 or TRBD2 (5 bases each). Germline values: CDR1 MNHNY, CDR2 SVGAGI (reference sequence). The V end was cut by 10 bases, the J end by 4 bases, with 22 bases between. The CDR3 has 15 amino acids. CDR3 amino acids: CAIHTGTRHGETQYF. DNA for the CDR3: TGTGCCATACATACCGGGACCCGACACGGAGAGACCCAGTACTTC.

The CDR3: CASKAGGRNQPQHF. The CDR3 nucleotides are TGTGCCAGCAAAGCGGGGGGTCGCAATCAGCCCCAGCATTTT. The rearrangement uses TRBV27 and TRBJ1-5, with D possibly TRBD1 on 5 matching bases. Between the trimmed V and J ends, which lost 7 bases and 2 bases, there was a span of 12 bases. Germline V gene lookup returns CDR1 MNHEY and CDR2 SMNVEV (reference sequence). The CDR3 is 14 residues long.

The table lists this clonotype with a count of one. V is TRBV6-1 and J is TRBJ1-1, with D uncertain. The CDR3 covers 14 residues. Looked up from germline, CDR1 is MNHNS and CDR2 is SASEGT. Trimming took 0 bases from V and 7 from J, leaving 12 bases between them. CDR3 region: CASSEATGTYEAFF. The CDR3 DNA sequence: TGTGCCAGCAGTGAAGCGACGGGTACTTATGAAGCTTTCTTT.

This clonotype has only a few counts. The V call is TRBV12-3 or TRBV12-4, the J call TRBJ1-6; D unresolved. The V end was cut by 3 bases, the J end by 9 bases, with 21 bases between. The CDR3 totals 17 residues. CDR3 sequence: CASSFYRLPGLTSPLHF. The CDR3, as DNA: TGTGCCAGCAGTTTTTACCGACTCCCGGGCCTAACTTCACCCCTCCACTTT.

V and J are TRBV24-1 and TRBJ2-1, with D unresolved. With 5 bases removed from V and 4 bases from J, the gap between germline ends came to 14 bases. Germline V gene lookup returns CDR1 KGHDR and CDR2 SFDVKD. This CDR3 has 15 residues. This CDR3 reads CATSGRASGYNEQFF. CDR3 DNA: TGTGCCACCAGTGGACGGGCCAGTGGTTACAATGAGCAGTTCTTC.

V is TRBV7-2 and J is TRBJ2-3; D perhaps matches TRBD2 (6 bases). Germline V gives CDR1 SGHTA, CDR2 FQGNSA. CDR3 length: 19 amino acids. V dropped 0 bases and J dropped 0 bases, with 19 bases sitting between them. CDR3 DNA sequence: TGTGCCAGCAGCTTAGCGCCTTGGGCTAGCGCCTTCAGCACAGATACGCAGTATTTT. As protein: CASSLAPWASAFSTDTQYF.

The gene calls are TRBV6-2 or TRBV6-3 and TRBJ2-7; tentative D call: TRBD1 (7 bases). Per the germline V gene, CDR1 is MNHEY and CDR2 is SVGEGT. The CDR3 totals 20 residues. The chain's CDR3 is CASSYSKGSRGLASHYEQYV. The CDR3 region has the DNA TGTGCCAGCAGCTACTCGAAAGGGTCGAGGGGGCTAGCGTCACATTACGAGCAGTACGTC.

The V and J genes are TRBV27 and TRBJ1-2; D uncertain. V lost 5 bases and J lost 4, with 11 bases in between. Per the germline V gene, CDR1 is MNHEY and CDR2 is SMNVEV (reference sequence). The CDR3 covers 13 residues. CDR3 amino acids: CASSLGSPYGYTF. The CDR3 DNA reads TGTGCCAGCAGTCTGGGGTCCCCCTATGGCTACACCTTC.

This clonotype was observed many times. The chain couples TRBV7-2 to TRBJ1-1, with D uncertain. Trimming stripped 1 base from V and 8 bases from J, with 14 bases between. The CDR3 is made up of 14 amino acids. Germline CDR1 and CDR2: SGHTA and FQGNSA. The CDR3 DNA is TGTGCCAGCAGCTTAGGATGGAGGGAACCCGAAGCTTTCTTT. Protein: CASSLGWREPEAFF.

A few counts support this clonotype. This sequence joins TRBV12-3 or TRBV12-4 and TRBJ2-3; D is undetermined. Trimming removed 6 bases at V and 7 bases at J, with 14 bases between. This CDR3 spans 13 amino acids. CDR3 sequence: CASSVRLGYTQYF. CDR3 bases: TGTGCCAGCAGCGTGAGGCTCGGTTATACGCAGTATTTT.

The sample holds many counts of this clonotype. The J gene is TRBJ1-2, the V gene TRBV7-9; TRBD1 aligns across 7 bases. The CDR3 sequence is 15 residues long. Germline CDR1 and CDR2: SEHNR and FQNEAQ (reference sequence). V was clipped by 6 bases and J by 4 bases; unmatched bases: 11. The CDR3 sequence: CASSSPTGQPYGYTF. The DNA of the CDR3 is TGTGCCAGCAGTTCCCCGACAGGGCAACCCTATGGCTACACCTTC.

This clonotype was recorded a few times. CDR3 amino acids: CASSWNWDSNQPQHF. DNA for the CDR3: TGTGCCAGCAGCTGGAATTGGGACAGCAATCAGCCCCAGCATTTT. The chain recombines TRBV7-2 with TRBJ1-5, with D perhaps TRBD1 (5 bases). V lost 4 bases and J lost 1, with 11 bases in between. The CDR3 covers 15 residues. Germline V gives CDR1 SGHTA, CDR2 FQGNSA.

The CDR3 is CASSLVGQYYEQYF. CDR3 DNA: TGTGCCAGCAGCTTAGTTGGGCAGTACTACGAGCAGTACTTC. The chain recombines TRBV7-4 with TRBJ2-7; D remains unclear. The CDR3 runs to 14 residues. In germline, CDR1 is SGHVT, CDR2 SQSDAQ. Trimming took off 1 base at V and 3 bases at J, with 10 bases between the two ends.

This clonotype was observed a few times. This sequence joins TRBV25-1 and TRBJ2-3; TRBD1 matches at 7 bases. Germline V gene lookup returns CDR1 MGHDK and CDR2 SYGVNS. V was clipped by 1 base and J by 5 bases; unmatched bases: 6. The CDR3 spans 15 residues. CDR3 nucleotides: TGTGCCAGCAGTGAATCATACAGGGGACAAGATACGCAGTATTTT. It translates to CASSESYRGQDTQYF.

The gene calls are TRBV7-4 and TRBJ2-7; the match to TRBD1 covers 8 bases. The CDR3 totals 13 residues. The V and J ends lost 4 bases and 6 bases, in that order; junction bases with no gene match: 5. Germline lookup yields CDR1 SGHVT and CDR2 SQSDAQ. The CDR3 spells CASSSDRGPEQYF. CDR3 in DNA: TGTGCCAGCAGCTCAGACAGGGGTCCCGAGCAGTACTTC.

This clonotype was seen once. Relative to the germline gene, one junction end is altered; a read error may explain this. The chain combines TRBV7-6 with TRBJ2-3; possible D gene TRBD2, 6 bases. The CDR3 loop spans 15 amino acids. Per the germline V gene, CDR1 is SGHVS and CDR2 is FNYEAQ. As DNA, the CDR3 is TGTGCTAGCAGCGCTTGGGACTCAAAGAGCGATACGCAGTATTTT. The encoded protein is CASSAWDSKSDTQYF. Looking up the rest from reference TRBV7-6 and TRBJ2-3 gives the full variable domain: GAGVSQSPRYKVTKRGQDVALRCDPISGHVSLYWYRQALGQGPEFLTYFNYEAQQDKSGLPNDRFSAERPEGSISTLTIQRTEQRDSAMYRCASSAWDSKSDTQYFGPGTRLTVL.

This clonotype was counted only a few times. The CDR3 is CASSQIAGGEDNEQFF. For the CDR3, the DNA is TGCGCCAGCAGCCAGATAGCGGGAGGGGAGGACAATGAGCAGTTCTTC. The V gene is TRBV4-1, the J gene TRBJ2-1; 11 nucleotides line up with TRBD2. Looked up from germline, CDR1 is MGHRA and CDR2 is YSYEKL. V was clipped by 3 bases and J by 5 bases; unmatched bases: 6. The CDR3 is 16 residues long.

The V call is TRBV7-9, the J call TRBJ2-1; unclear D gene. CDR1 is SEHNR, CDR2 FQNEAQ, per germline (reference sequence). V lost 1 base to trimming and J lost 0 bases, with 10 bases between them. There are 16 residues in the CDR3. The CDR3 is CASSLVSGRSYNEQFF. The DNA of the CDR3 is TGTGCCAGCAGCTTAGTGTCCGGACGCTCCTACAATGAGCAGTTCTTC.